This TCR beta chain was recorded in a study of HIV-infected patients and healthy controls. Overall study findings and caveats: Healthy control repertoires had roughly threefold more distinct CDR3s than untreated HIV+ repertoires, and higher Shannon diversity. Donor HLA types were not determined in the study. The authors saw processing only sixteen HIV-infected individuals as a major limitation on generality.

The repertoire came from unfractionated whole blood and reflected all unsorted peripheral T cells. The sample holds many counts of this clonotype. Its antigen is undetermined. Around 450 ng RNA was reverse transcribed with alpha and beta constant-region primers. Separate chain-specific third strand synthesis with multiplexing indices produced the alpha and beta libraries. Two random hexamers, added before amplification and joined, formed each molecule's 12-nucleotide barcode. In TCRdb, the 5' RACE reads were re-called with MiXCR into one record per CDR3 protein. The sample includes roughly 8,100 distinct CDR3 sequences, roughly 7.4% of them seen just once. The V and J ends lost 3 bases and 5 bases respectively, with 14 bases between them. The CDR3 length is 15 residues. Germline CDR1 reads SNHLY; CDR2 reads FYNNEI.

This chain uses TRBV2 with TRBJ2-1; TRBD1 is a possible D gene (6 bases). The sequencing here drew on blood, taken before antiretroviral therapy. The sequence was obtained from an adult with HIV infection. The CDR3 DNA reads as TGTGCCAGCAGTGACTACAGGGCTAAGGACAATGAGCAGTTCTTC. This translates into CASSDYRAKDNEQFF.